The 9 T cell receptor beta chains in this list originate from one sample, sequenced in a study of T cell responses to AZD1222 COVID-19 vaccine. Measured with immunoSEQ multiplex PCR; TCRdb has only the in-frame clones, and not every one. The data show around 95,000 clones, roughly 89% seen once. This sample comprised peripheral blood, obtained on day 0 of AZD1222 vaccination. Every receptor here comes from an adult in good health.

The chain links TRBV14 to TRBJ1-4; D gene unclear. V dropped 0 bases and J dropped 7 bases, with 9 bases sitting between them. There are 14 residues in the CDR3. The germline CDR1 and CDR2 sequences are SGHDN and FVKESK. The DNA for the CDR3 is TGTGCCAGCAGCCAAGATGTAAAGAGTGAAAAACTGTTTTTT. Its protein product is CASSQDVKSEKLFF.

The gene calls are TRBV5-6 and TRBJ1-2; D call uncertain. The length of the CDR3 is 12 residues. CDR1 is SGHDT and CDR2 is YYEEEE in the germline V gene. V shed 0 bases and J shed 8 bases, with 8 bases lying between them. The CDR3 coding sequence is TGTGCCAGCAGCTTGGAGCCCCGCGGCTACACCTTC. It codes for CASSLEPRGYTF.

The V gene is TRBV13, the J gene TRBJ1-2, with D tentatively TRBD1 (5 bases). The germline V gene encodes CDR1 PRHDT and CDR2 FYEKMQ (reference sequence). The CDR3 runs 14 residues. Trimming cost V 2 bases and J 4 bases, with 11 bases left between them. CDR3 residues: CASSLQTGSYGYTF. As DNA, the CDR3 is TGTGCCAGCAGCTTACAAACAGGCTCCTATGGCTACACCTTC.

V and J are TRBV5-1 and TRBJ1-5; 9 bases agree with TRBD1. This CDR3 spans 15 amino acids. CDR1 is SGHRS and CDR2 is YFSETQ in the germline V gene. The ends lost 0 bases at V and 7 bases at J; junction bases unmatched: 5. The CDR3 DNA reads TGCGCCAGCAGCTTGGGGACAGGGGCAGGACAGCCCCAGCATTTT. This encodes CASSLGTGAGQPQHF.

This chain links TRBV19 with TRBJ2-5, with 7 bases lining up with TRBD2. V shed 3 bases and J 5 bases; nucleotides not matched to a gene: 12. Germline V gives CDR1 LNHDA, CDR2 SQIVND (reference sequence). The CDR3 loop spans 16 amino acids. CDR3 loop: CASSIQGGGGVETQYF. In DNA form, the CDR3 reads TGTGCCAGTAGTATTCAAGGCGGGGGAGGTGTGGAGACCCAGTACTTC.

The rearrangement joins TRBV14 to TRBJ2-5; D not certain. Germline V gene data show CDR1 as SGHDN and CDR2 as FVKESK. The V end lost 1 base, the J end lost 4 bases, and 10 bases lay between the germline ends. CDR3 length: 14 residues. The CDR3 here is CASSQAALPETQYF. The CDR3 region has the DNA TGTGCCAGCAGCCAAGCAGCCCTCCCAGAGACCCAGTACTTC.

The chain recombines TRBV10-3 with TRBJ2-1; no definite D call. Per the germline V gene, CDR1 is ENHRY and CDR2 is SYGVKD. V shed 0 bases and J shed 0 bases, with 12 bases lying between them. The CDR3 extends over 17 amino acids. The CDR3 nucleotides are TGTGCCATCAGTGAGTCGATTAGCTTGGGCTCCTACAATGAGCAGTTCTTC. Encoded protein: CAISESISLGSYNEQFF.

The chain links TRBV5-1 to TRBJ2-1; weak D call: TRBD2 (7 bases). In germline, CDR1 is SGHRS, CDR2 YFSETQ. V shed 7 bases and J shed 0 bases, with 8 bases lying between them. The CDR3 is 13 amino acids. CDR3 amino acids: CASAGASYNEQFF. The DNA for the CDR3 is TGCGCCAGCGCGGGGGCCTCCTACAATGAGCAGTTCTTC. Drawing the rest from reference TRBV5-1 and TRBJ2-1, the complete variable domain is KAGVTQTPRYLIKTRGQQVTLSCSPISGHRSVSWYQQTPGQGLQFLFEYFSETQRNKGNFPGRFSGRQFSNSRSEMNVSTLELGDSALYLCASAGASYNEQFFGPGTRLTVL.

Only one count was recorded for this clone. This chain connects TRBV5-1 to TRBJ2-3; TRBD2 agrees at 7 bases. The CDR3 runs 16 residues. The junction had 8 bases not matched to a gene; V was cut back by 4 bases and J by 0 bases. CDR1 and CDR2 from the germline V gene are SGHRS and YFSETQ. As DNA, the CDR3 is TGCGCCAGCAGCAATCCAACTAGCGTTAGCACAGATACGCAGTATTTT. It encodes CASSNPTSVSTDTQYF.